Each of the 8 T cell receptor beta chains below was sequenced from the same sample in a study of T cells after yellow fever vaccination. TCRdb re-analysed the 5' RACE reads in MiXCR, keeping a single row per CDR3 protein. The table shows tens of thousands of distinct CDR3 sequences, with about 7.2% occurring only once. The sequencing here drew on CD8+ T cells sorted from PBMCs, taken more than 8 days after the first yellow fever vaccination. All receptors derive from a man younger than 35 who received the YFV17D yellow fever vaccine.

Ten or more counts support this clonotype. V and J are TRBV28 and TRBJ2-3; 7 bases align to TRBD1. Losses at the gene ends were 6 bases for V and 7 bases for J; bases not matched to a gene: 4. The CDR3 length is 12 residues. Germline V lookup: CDR1 MDHEN, CDR2 SYDVKM. The CDR3 nucleotides read TGTGCCAGCAGACAGGGGCCGAATACGCAGTATTTT. Protein product: CASRQGPNTQYF.

This clonotype was seen many times. The rearrangement joins TRBV4-1 to TRBJ1-5, with D possibly being TRBD1 (5 bases). The CDR3 is made up of 15 amino acids. CDR1 and CDR2 from the germline V gene are MGHRA and YSYEKL. V dropped 0 bases and J dropped 0 bases, with 6 bases sitting between them. CDR3 in amino acids: CASSQDQGSNQPQHF. The DNA for the CDR3 is TGCGCCAGCAGCCAAGACCAGGGTAGCAATCAGCCCCAGCATTTT.

This clonotype was observed many times. The chain uses TRBV7-6 and TRBJ1-1, with TRBD1 identical over 11 bases. There are 16 residues in the CDR3. Germline V gene sequence: CDR1 SGHVS, CDR2 FNYEAQ. The V and J ends lost 1 base and 5 bases, in that order; junction bases with no gene match: 6. CDR3 in DNA: TGTGCCAGCAGCTTAGGGTCCGGGACAGGGGGAACTGAAGCTTTCTTT. Translation: CASSLGSGTGGTEAFF.

This clonotype was seen repeatedly, ten times or more. The chain links TRBV2 to TRBJ2-1; 13 bases map to TRBD2. Germline lookup yields CDR1 SNHLY and CDR2 FYNNEI. This CDR3 has 15 amino acids. J gave up 4 bases and V 10 bases, and 7 bases lay outside the gene matches. CDR3 sequence: CATRGLAGDYNEQFF. The CDR3 DNA reads as TGTGCCACTCGAGGACTAGCGGGGGATTACAATGAGCAGTTCTTC.

This clonotype has a count of ten or more. The chain combines TRBV7-8 with TRBJ2-3; D call uncertain. Germline V gene data show CDR1 as SGHVS and CDR2 as FQNEAQ. The CDR3 runs 14 residues. V dropped 8 bases and J dropped 2 bases, with 14 bases sitting between them. CDR3 amino acids: CASLRFKYTDTQYF. Written as DNA, the CDR3 is TGTGCCAGCCTACGGTTTAAGTACACAGATACGCAGTATTTT.

The gene calls are TRBV6-4 and TRBJ2-5; D is uncertain. Between the trimmed V and J ends, which lost 7 bases and 8 bases, there was a span of 8 bases. This CDR3 spans 10 amino acids. Germline assignment: CDR1 MRHNA and CDR2 SNTAGT. CDR3 loop: CASTAFTQYF. As DNA, the CDR3 is TGTGCCAGCACCGCGTTTACCCAGTACTTC.

This clonotype was picked up a small number of times. This chain uses TRBV7-6 with TRBJ2-3, with D unclear. Trimming removed 5 bases from V and 4 bases from J, with 10 bases in between. The CDR3 spans 13 residues. Looked up from germline, CDR1 is SGHVS and CDR2 is FNYEAQ. The CDR3 sequence is CASSPGRADTQYF. CDR3 DNA: TGTGCCAGCAGCCCTGGGCGTGCAGATACGCAGTATTTT.

The chain recombines TRBV25-1 with TRBJ1-3; D unclear. This CDR3 comprises 15 residues. The V gene lost 7 bases and the J gene lost 0 bases, with 13 bases spanning the gap. Germline values: CDR1 MGHDK, CDR2 SYGVNS. The CDR3 here is CASTPPGPSGNTIYF. The CDR3 coding sequence is TGTGCCAGCACCCCCCCAGGTCCCTCTGGAAACACCATATATTTT.